This T cell receptor beta chain was recorded in a study of T cell responses to AZD1222 COVID-19 vaccine. Note on this clone: Its specificity is unknown.

The ends were cut back, 6 bases at V and 7 bases at J, with 10 bases in the middle. Germline CDR1 is WSHSY and CDR2 is SAAADI. The CDR3 runs 12 residues. Measured with immunoSEQ multiplex PCR; TCRdb has only the in-frame clones, and not every one. The table records some 130,000 clones, about nine tenths of them present only once. General study findings and limits: Compared with day 0, the breadth and depth of the Spike-specific TCR repertoire rose significantly after two doses of AZD1222.

The sequence came from an adult in good health. The source material was peripheral blood, sampled on day 0 of AZD1222 vaccination. This chain connects TRBV10-2 to TRBJ1-5, with a weak D call TRBD1 (5 bases). The CDR3 loop is CASRKGAQPQHF. The CDR3 DNA reads TGCGCCAGCAGGAAAGGGGCCCAGCCCCAGCATTTT.